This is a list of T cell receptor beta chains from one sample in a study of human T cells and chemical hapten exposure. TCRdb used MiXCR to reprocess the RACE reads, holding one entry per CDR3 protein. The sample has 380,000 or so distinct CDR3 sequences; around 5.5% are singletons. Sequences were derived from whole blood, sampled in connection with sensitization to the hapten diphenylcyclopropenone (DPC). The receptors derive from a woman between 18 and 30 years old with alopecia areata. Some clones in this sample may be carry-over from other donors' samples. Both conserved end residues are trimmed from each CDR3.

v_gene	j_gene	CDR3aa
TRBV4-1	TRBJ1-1	ASSQAGGEDTEAF
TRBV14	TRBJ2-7	ASSRWQGGNYEQY
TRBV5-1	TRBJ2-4	ASPPGSAKNIQY
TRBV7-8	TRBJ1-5	ASSLPPGQKNQPQH
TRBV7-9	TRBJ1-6	ASSLTDINSPLH
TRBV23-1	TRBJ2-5	ASSRPGRAEGTQY
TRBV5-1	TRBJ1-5	ASNLEGRQVNNQPQH
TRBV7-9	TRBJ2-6	ASSLPRTGADSGANVLT
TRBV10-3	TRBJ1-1	AISEWGPPNTEAF
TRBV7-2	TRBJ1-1	ASSLEAGGFNTEAF
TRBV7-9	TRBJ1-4	ASSLRTGANEKLF
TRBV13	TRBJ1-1	ASSFQDRDLNTEAF
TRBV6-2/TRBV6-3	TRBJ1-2	ASTLPGARSYT
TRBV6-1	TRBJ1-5	ASNQVMGGNQPQH
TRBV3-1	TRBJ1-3	ASSQDFGTVNTIY
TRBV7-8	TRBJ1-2	ASSPPLRHGPYGYT
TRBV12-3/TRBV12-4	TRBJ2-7	ASTLWRGASYEQY
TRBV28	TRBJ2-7	ASSRWSQTGGNYEQY
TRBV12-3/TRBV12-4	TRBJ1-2	ASSLGRMVYGYGYT
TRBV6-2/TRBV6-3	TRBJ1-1	ASSLPGRTYTEAF
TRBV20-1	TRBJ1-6	SATDRGSYNSPLH
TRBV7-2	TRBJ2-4	ASSPPTSGGLLAKNIQY
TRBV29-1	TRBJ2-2	SVEDRGAGTGELF
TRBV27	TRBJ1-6	ASSLSGAGGLSPLH
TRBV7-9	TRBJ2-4	ASTQGSKNIQY
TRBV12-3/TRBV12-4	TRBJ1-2	ASRAGSGYT
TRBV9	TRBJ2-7	ASSGGRAAYEQY
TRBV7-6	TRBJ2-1	ASSLGWLAGEQF
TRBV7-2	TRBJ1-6	ASSLRAGSYNSPLH
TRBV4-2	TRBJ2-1	ASSLVGVEQF
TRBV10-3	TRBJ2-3	AISEPDRGLVDTQY
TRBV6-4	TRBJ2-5	ASSEAAGDVETQY
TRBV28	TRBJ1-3	ASALPPGASGNTIY
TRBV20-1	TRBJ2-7	SARDSRTGGSEQY
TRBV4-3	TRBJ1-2	ASSQGRQSLFYGYT
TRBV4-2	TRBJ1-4	ASSPTGTYEKLF
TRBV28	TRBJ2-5	ASSSHSGGGQETQY
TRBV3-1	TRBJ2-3	ASLARGDTDTQY
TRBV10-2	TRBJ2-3	ATSGRTSGRDTQY
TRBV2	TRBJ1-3	ASRRDRQNTIY
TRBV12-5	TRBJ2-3	ASGRGTGGSTDTQY
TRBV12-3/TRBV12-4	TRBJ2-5	ASSLAEEGPCY
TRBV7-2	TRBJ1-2	ASSLAQGSPYGYT
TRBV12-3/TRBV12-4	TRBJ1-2	ASSFEGYT
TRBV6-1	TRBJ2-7	ASSEHGQGAREQY
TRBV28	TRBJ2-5	ASTPIGKYGETQY
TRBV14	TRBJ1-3	ASSQLTASGNTIY
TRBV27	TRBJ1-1	ASSPYRGEGTEAF
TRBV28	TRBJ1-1	ASTRGSLNTEAF
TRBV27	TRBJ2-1	ASSLGTSGGREQF
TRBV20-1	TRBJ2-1	SAPEAGVHYNEQF
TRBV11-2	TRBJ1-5	ASSLDPTEYSNQPQH
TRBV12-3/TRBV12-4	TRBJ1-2	ASSHRTGGDYGYT
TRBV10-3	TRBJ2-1	AISESRASGDHNEQF
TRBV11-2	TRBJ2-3	ASSLASGFTDTQY
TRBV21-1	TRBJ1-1	ASSKGSGSLNTEAF
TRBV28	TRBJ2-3	ASSFGASTDTQY